This is a list of T cell receptor beta chains from one sample in a study of blood T cell repertoires in COVID-19. The table came from immunoSEQ multiplex PCR; TCRdb's copy has only in-frame clones and leaves some out. The repertoire holds about 120,000 clones, with 80% to 90% as singletons. The specimen was peripheral blood. The receptor source for this set is a man in his 70s with active or convalescent COVID-19. Each CDR3 is given with its conserved first and last residue. The D gene is left open where the match is weak. The size field is filled for only some rows; it gives once, few, many or a size class.

V	D	size	J	DNA	CDR3
TRBV19	-	-	TRBJ2-3	TGTGCCAGTAGTCCTCAGCGGAAACAACGCACAGATACGCAGTATTTT	CASSPQRKQRTDTQYF
TRBV6-5	TRBD1	-	TRBJ2-1	TGTGCCAGCAAAGTGAGGGGGCCGTACAATGAGCAGTTCTTC	CASKVRGPYNEQFF
TRBV5-6	-	-	TRBJ1-5	TGTGCCAGCAGCTTATACCCGCTGACTGGCAATCAGCCCCAGCATTTT	CASSLYPLTGNQPQHF
TRBV10-3	-	once	TRBJ1-1	TGTGCCATCAGTGGGTTAGGGGGGAACACTGAAGCTTTCTTT	CAISGLGGNTEAFF
TRBV28	-	-	TRBJ2-3	TGTGCCAGCAGTGCAACAGAAGATACGCAGTATTTT	CASSATEDTQYF
TRBV18	-	-	TRBJ2-1	TGTGCCAGCTCACCCTTTACTCTGACGGGAGATGGCTACAATGAGCAGTTCTTC	CASSPFTLTGDGYNEQFF
TRBV28	-	once	TRBJ2-6	TGTGCCAGCAGTTTCGGACAGCCAAACGTCCTGACTTTC	CASSFGQPNVLTF
TRBV4-2	-	-	TRBJ1-1	TGTGCCAGCAGCCAAGAACAGGGAGAGTTCACTGAAGCTTTCTTT	CASSQEQGEFTEAFF
TRBV7-9	TRBD1	once	TRBJ2-5	TGTGCCAGCAGCTCCTACTCGACAGGGAAGGTTCATGAGACCCAGTACTTC	CASSSYSTGKVHETQYF
TRBV7-3	-	-	TRBJ2-1	TGTGCCAGCAGCTTAGTAGCAAGTGCCTACAATGAGCAGTTCTTC	CASSLVASAYNEQFF
TRBV18	-	-	TRBJ1-3	TGTGCCAGCTCACCGGGGACAACCTCTGGAAACACCATATATTTT	CASSPGTTSGNTIYF
TRBV7-9	-	-	TRBJ2-2	TGTGCCAGCAGCTTAAACTATCCCACCGGGGAGCTGTTTTTT	CASSLNYPTGELFF
TRBV2	-	-	TRBJ1-2	TGTGCCAGCACGGACCTCCCGCAGGGGCCCAATAACTATGGCTACACCTTC	CASTDLPQGPNNYGYTF
TRBV28	-	-	TRBJ1-1	TGTGCCAGCAGAGGACAAACAATGAACACTGAAGCTTTCTTT	CASRGQTMNTEAFF
TRBV4-1	TRBD1	-	TRBJ1-1	TGCGCCAGCAGCCTTATCGGACAGGGCCGAGCTTTCTTT	CASSLIGQGRAFF
TRBV28	-	-	TRBJ1-2	TGTGCCAGCAGTTTAGCCCAGGCGAATGACTATGGCTACACCTTC	CASSLAQANDYGYTF
TRBV19	TRBD1	few	TRBJ1-2	TGTGCCACTCTCTCCCCCCGGGACAGGGGGCGAGCTAACTATGGCTACACCTTC	CATLSPRDRGRANYGYTF
TRBV27	-	few	TRBJ1-2	TGTGCCAGCAGTTCCCTGGACACGAGCTATGGCTACACCTTC	CASSSLDTSYGYTF
TRBV2	-	-	TRBJ2-1	TGTGCCAGCAGAGACAGCTACTACAATGAGCAGTTCTTC	CASRDSYYNEQFF
TRBV29-1	-	-	TRBJ2-5	TGCAGCGTTGAGGTTACAGGGCGGCAAGAGACCCAGTACTTC	CSVEVTGRQETQYF
TRBV7-2	TRBD2	-	TRBJ2-5	TGTGCCAGCAGCTTAGGTGGGACTACCACTAAAAAGACCCAGTACTTC	CASSLGGTTTKKTQYF
TRBV30	-	few	TRBJ1-4	TGTGCCTGGAGTGTACTCAGCTCAGGTTCCCATGAAAAACTGTTTTTT	CAWSVLSSGSHEKLFF
TRBV6-5	-	-	TRBJ1-4	TGTGCCAGTAAAAGAGGAAATGAAAAACTGTTTTTT	CASKRGNEKLFF
TRBV2	-	-	TRBJ1-5	TGTGCCAGCCGAGGGGGGGGCCAGCCCCAGCATTTT	CASRGGGQPQHF
TRBV7-8	-	-	TRBJ1-2	TGTGCCAGCAGCCTCCGCCGGGACACTAACTATGGCTACACCTTC	CASSLRRDTNYGYTF
TRBV7-9	-	-	TRBJ1-6	TGTGCCAGCAGCCCAGGGATAATGAATTCACCCCTCCACTTT	CASSPGIMNSPLHF
TRBV10-3	-	-	TRBJ1-5	TGTGCCATCAGTGATGGGAGGGGAAGCAATCAGCCCCAGCATTTT	CAISDGRGSNQPQHF
TRBV28	-	-	TRBJ2-2	TGTGCCAGCAGTATACGCCTGGCGGGCCGTACCGGGGAGCTGTTTTTT	CASSIRLAGRTGELFF
TRBV5-4	-	-	TRBJ2-7	TGTGCCAGCAGCTTGGGGACATTACCAACCTACGAGCAGTACTTC	CASSLGTLPTYEQYF
TRBV11-2	-	-	TRBJ1-5	TGTGCCAGCAGCTTTACAGGTTACAATCAGCCCCAGCATTTT	CASSFTGYNQPQHF
TRBV18	-	-	TRBJ1-1	TGTGCCAGCTCACCAGGGCTGAACACTGAAGCTTTCTTT	CASSPGLNTEAFF
TRBV6-6	-	once	TRBJ2-2	TGTGCCAGCCAATCAGGGTTGAACACCGGGGAGCTGTTTTTT	CASQSGLNTGELFF
TRBV10-3	-	once	TRBJ2-7	TGTGCCATCAGCTTGGCTAGCGACGAGCAGTACTTC	CAISLASDEQYF
TRBV3-1/TRBV3-2	-	-	TRBJ2-5	TGTGCCAGCAGGGCTTATGAGACCCAGTACTTC	CASRAYETQYF
TRBV5-1	TRBD2	-	TRBJ2-2	TGCGCCAGCAGCTTGGGGACTAGCACCGGGGAGCTGTTTTTT	CASSLGTSTGELFF
TRBV5-8	TRBD1	-	TRBJ2-1	TGTGCCAGCACTGAAGACAGGGGGCGCCTATATGAGCAGTTCTTC	CASTEDRGRLYEQFF
TRBV7-9	-	-	TRBJ1-4	TGTGCCAGCAGCCCCCAGGGCCCGTATAATGAAAAACTGTTTTTT	CASSPQGPYNEKLFF
TRBV3-1/TRBV3-2	TRBD1	-	TRBJ1-5	TGTGCCAGCAGCCAAGGATTGACAGGGGAGGGACAGCCCCAGCATTTT	CASSQGLTGEGQPQHF
TRBV27	-	-	TRBJ1-5	TGTGCCAGCAGCCCCCGGCAGGATAGCAATCAGCCCCAGCATTTT	CASSPRQDSNQPQHF
TRBV4-1	TRBD2	-	TRBJ2-3	TGCGCCAGCAGCCAAGATAGAACTAGCGGGGGGGATACGCAGTATTTT	CASSQDRTSGGDTQYF
TRBV3-1/TRBV3-2	TRBD1	-	TRBJ1-6	TGTGCCAGCAGCCATGGACAGGCCAATTCACCCCTCCACTTT	CASSHGQANSPLHF
TRBV27	-	-	TRBJ2-7	TGTGCCAGCAGGGGGCGAGATTACGAGCAGTACTTC	CASRGRDYEQYF
TRBV19	TRBD2	-	TRBJ2-1	TGTGCCAGTGGGACTAGCGGGAGGAATGAGCAGTTCTTC	CASGTSGRNEQFF
TRBV5-1	-	-	TRBJ2-7	TGCGCCAGCAGCTTGGGCTTCCGGACAGTTGGCGAGCAGTACTTC	CASSLGFRTVGEQYF